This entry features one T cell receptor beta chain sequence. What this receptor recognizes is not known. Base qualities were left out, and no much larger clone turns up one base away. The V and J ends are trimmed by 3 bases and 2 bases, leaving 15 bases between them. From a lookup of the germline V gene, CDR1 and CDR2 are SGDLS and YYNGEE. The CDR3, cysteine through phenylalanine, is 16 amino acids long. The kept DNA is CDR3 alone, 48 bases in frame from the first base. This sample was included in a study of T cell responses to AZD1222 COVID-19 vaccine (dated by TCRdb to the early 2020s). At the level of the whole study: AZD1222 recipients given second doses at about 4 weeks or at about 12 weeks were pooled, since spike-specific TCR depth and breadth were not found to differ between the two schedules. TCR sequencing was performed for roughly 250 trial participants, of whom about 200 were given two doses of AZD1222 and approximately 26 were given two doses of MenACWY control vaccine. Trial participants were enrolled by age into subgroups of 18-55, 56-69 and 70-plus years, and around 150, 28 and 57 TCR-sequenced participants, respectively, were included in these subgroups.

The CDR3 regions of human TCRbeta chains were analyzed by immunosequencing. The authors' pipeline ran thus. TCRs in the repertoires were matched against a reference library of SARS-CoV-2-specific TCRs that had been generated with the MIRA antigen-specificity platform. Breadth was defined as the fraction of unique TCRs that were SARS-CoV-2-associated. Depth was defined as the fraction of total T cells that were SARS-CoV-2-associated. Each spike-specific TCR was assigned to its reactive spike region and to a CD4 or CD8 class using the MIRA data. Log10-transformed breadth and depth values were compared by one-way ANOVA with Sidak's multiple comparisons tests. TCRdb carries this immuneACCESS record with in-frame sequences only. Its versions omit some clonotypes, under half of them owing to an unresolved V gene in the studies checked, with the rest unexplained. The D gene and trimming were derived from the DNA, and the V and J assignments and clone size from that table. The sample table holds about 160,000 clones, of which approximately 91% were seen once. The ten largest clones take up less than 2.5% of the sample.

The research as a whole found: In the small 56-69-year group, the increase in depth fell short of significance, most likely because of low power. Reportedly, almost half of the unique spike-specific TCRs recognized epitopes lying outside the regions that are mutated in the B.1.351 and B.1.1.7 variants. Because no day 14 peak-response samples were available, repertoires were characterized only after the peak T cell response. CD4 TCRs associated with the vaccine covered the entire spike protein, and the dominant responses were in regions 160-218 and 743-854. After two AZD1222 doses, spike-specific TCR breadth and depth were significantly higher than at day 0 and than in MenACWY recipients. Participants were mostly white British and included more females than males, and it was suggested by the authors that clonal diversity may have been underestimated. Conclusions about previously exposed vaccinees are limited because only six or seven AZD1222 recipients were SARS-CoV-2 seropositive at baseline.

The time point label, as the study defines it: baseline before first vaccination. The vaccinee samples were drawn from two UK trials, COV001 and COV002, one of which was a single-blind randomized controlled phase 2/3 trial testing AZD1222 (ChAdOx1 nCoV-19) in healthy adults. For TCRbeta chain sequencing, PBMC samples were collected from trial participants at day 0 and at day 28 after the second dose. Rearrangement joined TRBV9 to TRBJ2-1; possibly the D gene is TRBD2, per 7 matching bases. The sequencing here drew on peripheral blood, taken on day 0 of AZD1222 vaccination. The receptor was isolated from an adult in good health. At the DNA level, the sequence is TGTGCCAGCAGCGCCGGGGCGGGGGCAACCTACAATGAGCAGTTCTTC. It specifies CASSAGAGATYNEQFF.